This TCR beta chain was sequenced for a study of CD8 T cells in ankylosing spondylitis (dated by TCRdb to about 2017). Context from the whole study: The study profiled T cell receptor beta repertoires in healthy donors and ankylosing spondylitis patients to find disease-linked TCR variants. Samples of peripheral blood were taken, and for ankylosing spondylitis patients, synovial fluid was collected as well. The whole study cohort included 85 to 120 healthy donors and 25 ankylosing spondylitis patients.

The study at large found these results: According to the report, matched synovial fluid samples from ankylosing spondylitis patients were significantly enriched for the disease-linked clones. Some motif variants had previously been reported in the synovial fluid and blood of reactive arthritis patients, which suggests shared mechanisms of disease initiation. Blood from ankylosing spondylitis patients appeared to be characterized by a TCR beta motif composed of 7 to 9 highly homologous amino acid variants. The disease-linked clones showed a CD8+ phenotype and occurred at relatively low frequencies in peripheral blood.

Points on this clonotype: Its antigen specificity is not known. Base qualities are missing; no much larger clone stands one base away.

The V end loses 9 bases and the J end loses 4 bases, and a stretch of 13 bases separates them. From the cysteine up to the phenylalanine, the CDR3 has a length of 13 residues. CDR3 DNA is the only sequence kept; it has 39 bases, read in frame from the first base. The CDR1 and CDR2 encoded by the germline V gene are SNHLY and FYNNEI. Instrument on record: Illumina HiSeq 2500. Quantitative 5'-RACE with molecular barcodes was the method used to prepare the TCR beta libraries. Per the source publication's procedure: To identify disease-linked TCR variants, a new computational method was used, one built on a probabilistic model of VDJ rearrangement. TCRdb took the public reads, trimmed them with fastp at Q25, ran MiXCR for clone calling and kept in-frame beta chains. Each CDR3 protein gets just one entry, which takes the most common genes and DNA from the rows behind it. Here the V and J calls rest on TCRdb's processing, not on the authors' analysis. Within this sample are roughly 220,000 distinct CDR3 sequences, with under 12% of them counted one time only. The ten top clones hold under 25% of the sample.

The sample taken for sequencing was blood, either unsorted or a sorted T cell fraction (not recorded which). This receptor was identified in a male donor with ankylosing spondylitis or in good health (not recorded which). In this chain, TRBV2 is recombined with TRBJ1-5; confidence is insufficient to name the D gene. This receptor carries the CDR3 CASVPTGNQPQHF. Read as DNA, the sequence is TGTGCCAGTGTCCCGACGGGGAATCAGCCCCAGCATTTT. Joined to the reference TRBV2 and TRBJ1-5 proteins, this CDR3 gives the full variable domain: EPEVTQTPSHQVTQMGQEVILRCVPISNHLYFYWYRQILGQKVEFLVSFYNNEISEKSEIFDDQFSVERPDGSNFTLKIRSTKLEDSAMYFCASVPTGNQPQHFGDGTRLSIL.